A single sample gave rise to the 31 T cell receptor beta chains below, sequenced in a study of blood T cell repertoires in COVID-19. Using immunoSEQ multiplex PCR, the repertoire was profiled, and TCRdb retains in-frame clones only, with some absent. The data contain roughly 140,000 clones, 75% to 90% of them singletons. The sample taken for sequencing was peripheral blood. The source is a woman of 80 years or more with acute or convalescent COVID-19.

This sequence joins TRBV5-4 and TRBJ2-7; D is unresolved. V was trimmed by 3 bases and J by 7 bases, leaving 14 bases between them. This CDR3 region has 13 residues. The germline V gene has CDR1 SGHNT and CDR2 YYREEE (reference sequence). CDR3 amino acids: CASSSRRSREQYF. CDR3 sequence (DNA): TGTGCCAGCAGCTCTCGCAGGTCGAGAGAGCAGTACTTC. Combining the CDR3 with reference TRBV5-4 and TRBJ2-7 gives the whole variable domain ETGVTQSPTHLIKTRGQQVTLRCSSQSGHNTVSWYQQALGQGPQFIFQYYREEENGRGNFPPRFSGLQFPNYSSELNVNALELDDSALYLCASSSRRSREQYFGPGTRLTVT.

The chain has TRBV27 and TRBJ1-2; D is perhaps TRBD1 (5 bases). Per germline, CDR1 MNHEY and CDR2 SMNVEV (reference sequence). The CDR3 spans 16 residues. V shed 0 bases and J shed 2 bases, with 13 bases lying between them. CDR3 sequence: CASSLSRTTPNYGYTF. CDR3 sequence (DNA): TGTGCCAGCAGTTTATCCCGGACAACACCAAACTATGGCTACACCTTC.

The chain couples TRBV7-3 to TRBJ2-7; D ambiguous. The CDR3 spans 15 residues. Germline assignment: CDR1 SGHTA and CDR2 FQGTGA. With 1 base removed from V and 2 bases from J, the gap between germline ends came to 12 bases. The DNA of the CDR3 is TGTGCCAGCAGCTTAAATCCGGGTTCCCCCTACGAGCAGTACTTC. It yields the protein CASSLNPGSPYEQYF.

The rearrangement joins TRBV3-1 (or the pseudogene TRBV3-2) to TRBJ2-5; 8 nucleotides agree with TRBD2. The CDR3 has 19 residues. Unmatched junction bases numbered 21, after V lost 4 bases and J lost 5 bases. Germline assignment: CDR1 LGHDT and CDR2 YNNKEL (reference sequence). CDR3 nucleotides: TGTGCCAGCAGCCCCCCCCACGAACTAGCGGTAGTCGTACGGGAGACCCAGTACTTC. Its protein product is CASSPPHELAVVVRETQYF.

This chain uses TRBV2 with TRBJ1-5; the D gene is possibly TRBD1 (5 bases). The length of the CDR3 is 16 residues. Germline CDR1 SNHLY, CDR2 FYNNEI. The V gene lost 2 bases and the J gene lost 3 bases, with 14 bases spanning the gap. The CDR3 DNA reads as TGTGCCAGCAGTGAAACAGGCTACCTATTCAATCAGCCCCAGCATTTT. Protein: CASSETGYLFNQPQHF.

The V and J genes are TRBV6-5 and TRBJ2-5; 10 bases map to TRBD2. Losses at the gene ends were 10 bases for V and 0 bases for J; bases not matched to a gene: 2. This CDR3 contains 13 residues. Germline lookup yields CDR1 MNHEY and CDR2 SVGAGI. The CDR3 is CATGLADQETQYF. DNA of the CDR3: TGTGCCACCGGACTAGCGGACCAAGAGACCCAGTACTTC.

This clone was seen only a few times. The chain recombines TRBV3-1 (or the pseudogene TRBV3-2) with TRBJ2-7; D remains ambiguous. Between the trimmed V and J ends, which lost 4 bases and 0 bases, there was a span of 13 bases. From germline, CDR1 is LGHDT and CDR2 YNNKEL (reference sequence). CDR3 length equals 15 residues. DNA of the CDR3: TGTGCCAGCAGCCCCCCCCGTGGAGTCTCCTACGAGCAGTACTTC. It specifies CASSPPRGVSYEQYF.

J is TRBJ1-1 and V is TRBV2; the match to TRBD1 covers 7 bases. Germline V gene sequence: CDR1 SNHLY, CDR2 FYNNEI. The CDR3 spans 11 residues. Germline trimming cut 7 bases from V and 11 bases from J; bases unmatched to any gene: 7. CDR3: CASNSQGMAFF. For the CDR3, the DNA is TGTGCCAGCAACTCACAGGGGATGGCTTTCTTT.

CDR3 amino acids: CASSFALGGQETQYF. The CDR3 region has the DNA TGTGCCAGCAGCTTCGCATTGGGGGGACAAGAGACCCAGTACTTC. The chain combines TRBV7-2 with TRBJ2-5; perhaps TRBD2 as D (6 bases). The CDR3 has 15 residues. Germline V gene data show CDR1 as SGHTA and CDR2 as FQGNSA. The V gene lost 3 bases and the J gene lost 2 bases, with 13 bases spanning the gap.

This CDR3 is CASSPRLVETQYF. CDR3 bases: TGTGCCAGCAGCCCCCGCCTAGTGGAGACCCAGTACTTC. V gene TRBV12-3 or TRBV12-4 combines with J gene TRBJ2-5, with unresolved D. Trimming left V 6 bases short and J 5 bases short, with 13 bases between. The CDR3 extends over 13 amino acids.

The V call is TRBV28, the J call TRBJ1-1, with D tentatively TRBD1 (6 bases). V lost 4 bases, J lost 1 base, and 13 bases lay in between. The CDR3 is made up of 15 amino acids. In germline, CDR1 is MDHEN, CDR2 SYDVKM. CDR3 coding DNA: TGTGCCAGCAGTTCCCTAGACAGGAGGAACACTGAAGCTTTCTTT. Translation: CASSSLDRRNTEAFF. The entire variable domain, with the rest obtained from reference TRBV28 and TRBJ1-1, is as follows: DVKVTQSSRYLVKRTGEKVFLECVQDMDHENMFWYRQDPGLGLRLIYFSYDVKMKEKGDIPEGYSVSREKKERFSLILESASTNQTSMYLCASSSLDRRNTEAFFGQGTRLTVV.

This clone was seen once. The CDR3 loop is CASSYPPRGAWLANEKLFF. In DNA, the CDR3 is TGTGCCAGTAGTTACCCCCCACGGGGAGCTTGGCTGGCTAATGAAAAACTGTTTTTT. V gene TRBV19 combines with J gene TRBJ1-4, with D hard to call. V was pared by 5 bases and J by 3 bases, with 25 bases between. Per the germline V gene, CDR1 is LNHDA and CDR2 is SQIVND (reference sequence). This CDR3 is built from 19 residues.

This chain uses TRBV15 with TRBJ1-5; 12 nucleotides match TRBD1. Trimming removed 2 bases from V and 1 base from J; junction bases left unmatched: 9. The CDR3 consists of 19 residues. Germline assignment: CDR1 LNHNV and CDR2 YYDKDF (reference sequence). The CDR3 DNA sequence: TGTGCCACCAGCAGAAAAATAGGGACAGGGGGCGCGAGCAATCAGCCCCAGCATTTT. Translation gives CATSRKIGTGGASNQPQHF.

V and J are TRBV5-1 and TRBJ2-3; possibly TRBD2 for D (5 bases). Trimming removed 0 bases from V and 4 bases from J, with 15 bases in between. The CDR3 runs 16 residues. CDR1 is SGHRS and CDR2 is YFSETQ in the germline V gene. CDR3 DNA sequence: TGCGCCAGCAGCTTGGTTTCGGGGTTTGGCGCAGATACGCAGTATTTT. Translating it yields CASSLVSGFGADTQYF.

V and J are TRBV6-5 and TRBJ1-2; D call uncertain. V gave up 6 bases and J gave up 1 base, with 9 bases separating them. The CDR3 is 13 residues long. The germline V gene has CDR1 MNHEY and CDR2 SVGAGI. CDR3 loop: CASREPLNYGYTF. The CDR3 nucleotides read TGTGCCAGCAGAGAGCCCCTTAACTATGGCTACACCTTC.

Only a few counts were recorded for this clone. The chain is built from TRBV3-1 (or the pseudogene TRBV3-2) and TRBJ1-4; a weak D match, TRBD1 (5 bases). Trimming pared 4 bases from V and 5 bases from J, leaving 14 bases between. Germline loops: CDR1 LGHDT, CDR2 YNNKEL (reference sequence). The CDR3 extends over 15 amino acids. DNA for the CDR3: TGTGCCAGCAGCCGGGCGGGGCAACCGAATGAAAAACTGTTTTTT. This codes for CASSRAGQPNEKLFF.

This chain uses TRBV30 with TRBJ1-6; D is perhaps TRBD1 (5 bases). Germline CDR1 GTSNPN, CDR2 SVGIG (reference sequence). The CDR3 is made up of 15 amino acids. Trimming removed 1 base from V and 5 bases from J, with 12 bases in between. CDR3 nucleotide sequence: TGTGCCTGGAGTGGCGGTTGGGGGGATAATTCACCCCTCCACTTT. Protein sequence: CAWSGGWGDNSPLHF.

The genes are TRBV29-1 and TRBJ2-6; TRBD1 might be the D (6 bases). V gave up 7 bases and J gave up 0 bases, with 16 bases separating them. The CDR3 length is 16 residues. Germline CDR1 is SQVTM and CDR2 is ANQGSEA. The CDR3 DNA follows: TGCAGCGGCATGACAGGCCTCCCCTCTGGGGCCAACGTCCTGACTTTC. Protein product: CSGMTGLPSGANVLTF.

Here the CDR3 DNA reads TGTGCCAGCTCACCTCCAGGGGGGCCCCAGCATTTT. It is translated as CASSPPGGPQHF. The chain has TRBV18 and TRBJ1-5; TRBD1 matches at 7 bases. The V gene end was trimmed by 3 bases and the J gene end by 9 bases; junction bases not matched to a gene: 2. This CDR3 has 12 residues. CDR1 and CDR2 (germline): KGHSH, LQKENI.

This chain uses TRBV7-8 with TRBJ2-7; no reliable D call. The V gene lost 0 bases and the J gene lost 3 bases, with 6 bases spanning the gap. The CDR3 totals 13 residues. Germline V gene data show CDR1 as SGHVS and CDR2 as FQNEAQ. CDR3 nucleotide sequence: TGTGCCAGCAGCTTAGCACGGGTCTACGAGCAGTACTTC. It codes for CASSLARVYEQYF.

V and J are TRBV18 and TRBJ1-2; the match to TRBD1 covers 7 bases. The CDR3 contains 17 residues. V lost 1 base, J lost 5 bases, and 13 bases stayed unmatched. Per germline, CDR1 KGHSH and CDR2 LQKENI. The CDR3 DNA reads TGTGCCAGCTCACCACTTCTTCCGGGACAGAAAGTTTATGGCTACACCTTC. It encodes CASSPLLPGQKVYGYTF.

V is TRBV16 and J is TRBJ1-1; TRBD1 matches 8 bases. Germline V lookup: CDR1 KGHSY, CDR2 FQNENV. The CDR3 consists of 17 residues. The trim removed 1 base at V and 7 bases at J, leaving 14 bases unmatched. CDR3: CASSQFRQDRVKIEAFF. DNA of the CDR3: TGTGCCAGCAGCCAATTTCGTCAGGACAGGGTTAAGATTGAAGCTTTCTTT. Complete variable domain (other parts from reference TRBV16 and TRBJ1-1): GEEVAQTPKHLVRGEGQKAKLYCAPIKGHSYVFWYQQVLKNEFKFLISFQNENVFDETGMPKERFSAKCLPNSPCSLEIQATKLEDSAVYFCASSQFRQDRVKIEAFFGQGTRLTVV.

The V call is TRBV13, the J call TRBJ2-7, with TRBD2 matching over 11 bases. This CDR3 has 15 amino acids. Looked up from germline, CDR1 is PRHDT and CDR2 is FYEKMQ (reference sequence). V was pared by 4 bases and J by 3 bases, with 5 bases of the junction left unmatched. The CDR3 coding sequence is TGTGCCAGCAGCTCGGGACTAGCGGATATCTACGAGCAGTACTTC. Protein product: CASSSGLADIYEQYF.

This chain connects TRBV7-2 to TRBJ1-1; TRBD1 aligns across 8 bases. CDR1 is SGHTA and CDR2 is FQGNSA in the germline V gene. The CDR3 totals 15 residues. Trimming at V came to 1 base and at J to 0 bases, leaving 1 base not matched to a gene. The chain's CDR3 is CASSLGTGLNTEAFF. The CDR3 DNA follows: TGTGCCAGCAGCTTAGGGACAGGGTTGAACACTGAAGCTTTCTTT.

This chain uses TRBV28 with TRBJ1-2; tentative D call: TRBD1 (5 bases). Trimming took off 10 bases at V and 9 bases at J, with 21 bases between the two ends. The germline V gene has CDR1 MDHEN and CDR2 SYDVKM. There are 13 residues in the CDR3. DNA for the CDR3: TGTGCCACTCTGAGTGGCGGGGGGAGGAGCTACACCTTC. This gives the protein CATLSGGGRSYTF.

The chain uses TRBV19 and TRBJ1-2; no clear D. The germline V gene encodes CDR1 LNHDA and CDR2 SQIVND (reference sequence). V was pared by 6 bases and J by 13 bases, with 24 bases between. The CDR3 covers 14 residues. The CDR3 bases are TGTGCCAGTAGCCCCCCTGGCCGGGGTACGGTCGTCACCTTC. Translating it yields CASSPPGRGTVVTF.

V is TRBV19 and J is TRBJ1-4; D ambiguous. The length of the CDR3 is 14 residues. Germline V gene data show CDR1 as LNHDA and CDR2 as SQIVND (reference sequence). V was trimmed by 7 bases and J by 7 bases, leaving 16 bases between them. Written as DNA, the CDR3 is TGTGCCAGTATCCCGAGAGGTGGGAGTGAAAAACTGTTTTTT. This encodes CASIPRGGSEKLFF.

This clone occurred once. At one end the junction does not follow the germline gene, possibly because of a read error. The chain combines TRBV12-5 with TRBJ2-3; D is ambiguous. CDR3 length: 12 residues. Per the germline V gene, CDR1 is LGHNT and CDR2 is FRNRAP. The DNA for the CDR3 is TGTGCTAGTGGTCCCCACACAGATGCGCAGTATTTT. It translates to CASGPHTDAQYF.

The chain carries TRBV25-1 and TRBJ2-3, with TRBD1 matching 7 bases. Trimming removed 2 bases from V and 2 bases from J; junction bases left unmatched: 10. CDR3 size: 17 residues. Germline-derived CDR1 and CDR2 are MGHDK and SYGVNS. Here the CDR3 reads CASSEHRRQGLTDTQYF. CDR3 DNA: TGTGCCAGCAGTGAACATCGAAGACAGGGCCTCACAGATACGCAGTATTTT.

The chain joins TRBV27 to TRBJ2-1; TRBD2 matches at 12 bases. Germline V lookup: CDR1 MNHEY, CDR2 SMNVEV (reference sequence). J was trimmed by 7 bases and V by 5 bases; bases with no gene match: 3. This CDR3 is 14 amino acids long. The CDR3 DNA sequence: TGTGCCAGCAGTCTAGCGGGGGGGCAGAATGAGCAGTTCTTC. Protein: CASSLAGGQNEQFF.

The chain has TRBV7-2 and TRBJ2-1; 8 bases are a match to TRBD2. The CDR3 consists of 15 residues. With V trimmed by 1 base and J by 10 bases, 9 bases remained unmatched. Germline values: CDR1 SGHTA, CDR2 FQGNSA. In DNA form, the CDR3 reads TGTGCCAGCAGCTTAGTTACGGCGGGGGGAAGGGAGCAGTTCTTC. It is translated as CASSLVTAGGREQFF.